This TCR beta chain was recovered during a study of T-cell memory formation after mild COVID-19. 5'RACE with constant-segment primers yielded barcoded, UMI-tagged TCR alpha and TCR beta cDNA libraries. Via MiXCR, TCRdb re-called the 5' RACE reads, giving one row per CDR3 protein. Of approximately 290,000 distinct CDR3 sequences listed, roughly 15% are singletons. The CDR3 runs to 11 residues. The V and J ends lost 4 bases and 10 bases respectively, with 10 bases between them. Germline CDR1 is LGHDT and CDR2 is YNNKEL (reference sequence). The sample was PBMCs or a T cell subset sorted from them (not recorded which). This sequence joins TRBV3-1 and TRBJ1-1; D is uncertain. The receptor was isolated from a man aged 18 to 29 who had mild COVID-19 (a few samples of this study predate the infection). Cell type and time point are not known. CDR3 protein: CASSLGTGAFF. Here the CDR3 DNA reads TGTGCCAGCAGCCTTGGAACGGGAGCTTTCTTT.